The 20 T cell receptor beta chains given below trace back to one sample, sequenced in a study of CD8 T cells in Susac syndrome. Random-hexamer reverse transcription was applied to roughly 0.5 to 1 ug RNA. TCRdb ran MiXCR on the immunoSEQ multiplex PCR reads and lists one entry per CDR3 protein. The sample comprises about 120,000 distinct CDR3 sequences, roughly 93% of which are singletons, and 0.093% rests with the top ten. Sequencing was done on a sample of CD4+ T cells from PBMCs. Receptors were obtained from a human donor with multiple sclerosis.

V is TRBV30 and J is TRBJ2-1; D might be TRBD1 or TRBD2, each matching 6 bases. Germline CDR1 reads GTSNPN; CDR2 reads SVGIG (reference sequence). V lost 5 bases and J 0 bases, leaving 11 bases between the germline ends. The CDR3 consists of 14 residues. The CDR3 protein is CAWAKGGSYNEQFF. The CDR3 region has the DNA TGTGCCTGGGCTAAGGGGGGCTCCTACAATGAGCAGTTCTTC.

This clonotype is a singleton in its sample. The chain has TRBV12-3 or TRBV12-4 and TRBJ2-3, with a weak D call TRBD1 (5 bases). The V and J ends lost 4 bases and 5 bases respectively, with 10 bases between them. The length of the CDR3 is 13 residues. Here the CDR3 DNA reads TGTGCCAGCAGTTCAGGGAATAAAGATACGCAGTATTTT. Its translation: CASSSGNKDTQYF.

The chain has TRBV4-3 and TRBJ2-1; 8 bases fit TRBD1. From germline, CDR1 is LGHNA and CDR2 YSLEER. CDR3 length: 16 amino acids. Losses at the gene ends were 2 bases for V and 7 bases for J; bases not matched to a gene: 10. The CDR3 region is CASSQNARTGSNEQFF. The CDR3 nucleotides are TGCGCCAGCAGCCAAAATGCTCGGACAGGGTCGAATGAGCAGTTCTTC.

The chain has TRBV7-2 and TRBJ2-6; D assignment may be TRBD1 or TRBD2 (5 bases each). V was cut by 11 bases and J by 2 bases, with 10 bases left in between. CDR3 length: 13 amino acids. Germline V CDR1 and CDR2: SGHTA, FQGNSA. CDR3 residues: CALRGTGANVLTF. Written as DNA, the CDR3 is TGTGCCCTGAGGGGTACTGGGGCCAACGTCCTGACTTTC.

The V call is TRBV5-1, the J call TRBJ1-2; TRBD1 matches 10 bases. J lost 0 bases, V lost 6 bases, and 5 bases had no gene match. CDR3 length: 15 residues. Germline V gene sequence: CDR1 SGHRS, CDR2 YFSETQ. CDR3 sequence (DNA): TGCGCCAGCACCGGGACAGGGGCTTCTAACTATGGCTACACCTTC. Its translation: CASTGTGASNYGYTF.

This chain joins TRBV20-1 and TRBJ1-5; D might be TRBD1 (5 bases). The ends were cut back, 6 bases at V and 0 bases at J, with 15 bases in the middle. This CDR3 spans 15 amino acids. CDR1 DFQATT and CDR2 SNEGSKA come from the germline V gene (reference sequence). CDR3 DNA: TGCAGTGCCCAAGGGGCAGACTATAGCAATCAGCCCCAGCATTTT. Its protein is CSAQGADYSNQPQHF.

This clonotype was seen only once. This chain uses TRBV5-6 with TRBJ2-1, with TRBD2 matching 9 bases. The CDR3 covers 15 residues. Germline assignment: CDR1 SGHDT and CDR2 YYEEEE. After removal of 4 bases from V and 7 bases from J, the junction contained 9 bases not matched to a gene. The CDR3 coding sequence is TGTGCCAGCAGCCCTCCGACAGCGGGGGGTAATGAGCAGTTCTTC. Translated, it gives CASSPPTAGGNEQFF.

The chain uses TRBV9 and TRBJ2-5; TRBD2 agrees at 9 bases. Per the germline V gene, CDR1 is SGDLS and CDR2 is YYNGEE. The CDR3 has 15 amino acids. The V gene end was trimmed by 1 base and the J gene end by 5 bases; junction bases not matched to a gene: 6. The CDR3 spells CASSVSAGGRETQYF. CDR3 in DNA: TGTGCCAGCAGCGTATCGGCGGGGGGGCGGGAGACCCAGTACTTC.

The chain recombines TRBV30 with TRBJ1-2; TRBD1 matches at 7 bases. CDR1 is GTSNPN and CDR2 is SVGIG in the germline V gene (reference sequence). The V segment lost 3 bases and the J segment 2 bases; nucleotides outside the gene matches: 3. The CDR3 spans 13 residues. The CDR3 DNA reads TGTGCCTGGAGCATGGGACAGAACTATGGCTACACCTTC. Translation: CAWSMGQNYGYTF.

The chain uses TRBV29-1 and TRBJ1-2, with D unclear. V was pared by 6 bases and J by 1 base, with 21 bases between. Germline CDR1 and CDR2: SQVTM and ANQGSEA. CDR3 length: 16 amino acids. The CDR3 is CSVNSHHAVNNYGYTF. The CDR3 region has the DNA TGCAGCGTCAACAGCCACCATGCCGTGAATAACTATGGCTACACCTTC. Full variable domain (rest looked up from reference TRBV29-1 and TRBJ1-2): SAVISQKPSRDICQRGTSLTIQCQVDSQVTMMFWYRQQPGQSLTLIATANQGSEATYESGFVIDKFPISRPNLTFSTLTVSNMSPEDSSIYLCSVNSHHAVNNYGYTFGSGTRLTVV.

The V gene is TRBV15, the J gene TRBJ1-5; D unresolved. Trimming stripped 0 bases from V and 7 bases from J, with 4 bases between. CDR1 LNHNV and CDR2 YYDKDF come from the germline V gene (reference sequence). The CDR3 loop spans 12 amino acids. The CDR3 region is CATSRDVQPQHF. CDR3 coding DNA: TGTGCCACCAGCAGAGATGTCCAGCCCCAGCATTTT.

The genes are TRBV12-3 or TRBV12-4 and TRBJ2-6; no clear D gene. The V end lost 5 bases, the J end lost 4 bases, and 15 bases lay between the germline ends. The CDR3 spans 16 residues. The CDR3 DNA follows: TGTGCCAGCAGTCTTGGACGGACCCGAGGGGCCAACGTCCTGACTTTC. Amino acid sequence: CASSLGRTRGANVLTF.

This rearrangement joins TRBV19 to TRBJ2-3, with D possibly TRBD2 on 5 matching bases. Trimming took off 5 bases at V and 0 bases at J, with 12 bases between the two ends. Germline CDR1 and CDR2: LNHDA and SQIVND (reference sequence). The CDR3 has 15 residues. Here the CDR3 DNA reads TGTGCCAGTAGTCTACGGCGGGTCAGCACAGATACGCAGTATTTT. This gives the protein CASSLRRVSTDTQYF.

The chain employs TRBV28 and TRBJ2-7, with D possibly TRBD1 on 5 matching bases. Trimming stripped 9 bases from V and 0 bases from J, with 9 bases between. CDR3 length: 12 residues. Germline V gene data show CDR1 as MDHEN and CDR2 as SYDVKM. This chain's CDR3 is CASATDSYEQYF. CDR3 DNA sequence: TGTGCCAGTGCGACAGACTCCTACGAGCAGTACTTC.

This rearrangement joins TRBV4-1 to TRBJ2-4; a possible D gene is TRBD2 (5 bases). The CDR3 has 17 amino acids. Between the trimmed V and J ends, which lost 0 bases and 0 bases, there was a span of 12 bases. Germline lookup yields CDR1 MGHRA and CDR2 YSYEKL. This CDR3 reads CASSQEAARGAKNIQYF. In nucleotides, the CDR3 is TGCGCCAGCAGCCAAGAGGCCGCTCGGGGAGCCAAAAACATTCAGTACTTC.

V gene TRBV7-3 combines with J gene TRBJ2-3; no definite D call. This CDR3 has 13 amino acids. Germline assignment: CDR1 SGHTA and CDR2 FQGTGA. The V end lost 5 bases, the J end lost 8 bases, and 14 bases lay between the germline ends. The CDR3 sequence: CASSRTSVGTQYF. The CDR3 bases are TGTGCCAGCAGCCGGACGTCTGTAGGTACGCAGTATTTT. Supplemented by reference TRBV7-3 and TRBJ2-3, the full variable domain reads GAGVSQTPSNKVTEKGKYVELRCDPISGHTALYWYRQSLGQGPEFLIYFQGTGAADDSGLPNDRFFAVRPEGSVSTLKIQRTERGDSAVYLCASSRTSVGTQYFGPGTRLTVL.

This clonotype is a singleton in its sample. The chain employs TRBV18 and TRBJ1-1; tentative D call: TRBD1 (6 bases). Trimming stripped 2 bases from V and 0 bases from J, with 10 bases between. The CDR3 covers 15 residues. The germline V gene has CDR1 KGHSH and CDR2 LQKENI. The CDR3 protein is CASSPGGAVNTEAFF. DNA for the CDR3: TGTGCCAGCTCACCAGGGGGGGCGGTGAACACTGAAGCTTTCTTT.

The rearrangement uses TRBV12-3 or TRBV12-4 and TRBJ1-5; D is undetermined. V lost 1 base, J lost 7 bases, and 5 bases lay in between. The CDR3 sequence is 12 residues long. DNA of the CDR3: TGTGCCAGCAGTTTAGGAGGCCAGCCCCAGCATTTT. This translates into CASSLGGQPQHF.

A few counts support this clonotype. The chain is built from TRBV29-1 and TRBJ1-3; D remains ambiguous. This CDR3 spans 13 amino acids. V was trimmed by 4 bases and J by 0 bases, leaving 7 bases between them. CDR1 SQVTM and CDR2 ANQGSEA come from the germline V gene. CDR3 sequence reads: CSVGSNSGNTIYF. The CDR3 DNA is TGCAGCGTTGGATCGAACTCTGGAAACACCATATATTTT.

V is TRBV25-1 and J is TRBJ1-1; 8 positions match TRBD1. Unmatched junction bases numbered 5, after V lost 6 bases and J lost 8 bases. Germline loops: CDR1 MGHDK, CDR2 SYGVNS. The CDR3 spans 12 residues. CDR3 amino acids: CASRVQGVEAFF. Here the CDR3 DNA reads TGTGCCAGCAGGGTACAGGGGGTCGAAGCTTTCTTT.